These T cell receptor beta chains were read from a single sample in a study of OX40 agonist ivuxolimab in advanced cancers. TCRdb's table, derived via immunoSEQ multiplex PCR, lists solely in-frame clones and lacks some. The table has 95,000 to 120,000 clones, around 93% seen once. The sample here was CD4+ or CD8+ T cells sorted from blood, taken in a trial of the OX40 agonist ivuxolimab. All receptors come from an adult with an advanced solid tumor such as melanoma, head and neck, liver or kidney cancer. CDR3s include the opening cysteine and the closing phenylalanine or tryptophan. Fields, in order: D gene, V gene, J gene, CDR3 length, clone size, CDR3 protein, CDR3 DNA. A D gene is named only where the DNA matches it firmly. Size is stated for part of the rows, as once, few or many counts, or as a class when the clone is expanded.

d_gene: .
v_gene: TRBV4-1
j_gene: TRBJ1-5
len: 14
abundance: .
CDR3aa: CASSQLTDRRAQHF
CDR3nt: TGCGCCAGCAGCCAATTAACCGACCGCAGGGCCCAGCATTTT

d_gene: TRBD1
v_gene: TRBV7-9
j_gene: TRBJ2-3
len: 15
abundance: .
CDR3aa: CASSFKQGATDTQYF
CDR3nt: TGTGCCAGCAGCTTTAAACAGGGGGCGACAGATACGCAGTATTTT

d_gene: TRBD1
v_gene: TRBV5-1
j_gene: TRBJ1-1
len: 16
abundance: .
CDR3aa: CASSSLRGIGDTEAFF
CDR3nt: TGCGCCAGCAGCTCCCTCAGGGGGATTGGCGATACTGAAGCTTTCTTT

d_gene: .
v_gene: TRBV28
j_gene: TRBJ2-3
len: 12
abundance: .
CDR3aa: CGPVRDTDTQYF
CDR3nt: TGTGGCCCGGTGAGGGACACAGATACGCAGTATTTT

d_gene: TRBD2
v_gene: TRBV18
j_gene: TRBJ2-1
len: 15
abundance: .
CDR3aa: CASSPAGGVGNEQFF
CDR3nt: TGTGCCAGCTCGCCAGCGGGAGGGGTAGGCAATGAGCAGTTCTTC

d_gene: TRBD1
v_gene: TRBV20-1
j_gene: TRBJ1-2
len: 11
abundance: .
CDR3aa: CNAGTGVGYTF
CDR3nt: TGCAACGCCGGGACAGGGGTTGGCTACACCTTC

d_gene: TRBD2
v_gene: TRBV19
j_gene: TRBJ2-3
len: 18
abundance: once
CDR3aa: CASSIVGRLAGVADTQYF
CDR3nt: TGTGCCAGTAGTATAGTGGGGAGGCTAGCGGGAGTAGCAGATACGCAGTATTTT

d_gene: .
v_gene: TRBV30
j_gene: TRBJ1-5
len: 13
abundance: once
CDR3aa: CAWRGGFDQPQHF
CDR3nt: TGTGCCTGGAGGGGAGGGTTTGATCAGCCCCAGCATTTT

d_gene: TRBD2
v_gene: TRBV5-4
j_gene: TRBJ2-7
len: 19
abundance: once
CDR3aa: CASSMPGLAGGPNGNEQYF
CDR3nt: TGTGCCAGCAGCATGCCGGGACTAGCGGGAGGGCCCAATGGCAACGAGCAGTACTTC

d_gene: TRBD2
v_gene: TRBV7-8
j_gene: TRBJ2-1
len: 13
abundance: .
CDR3aa: CASSLSGSGEQFF
CDR3nt: TGTGCCAGCAGCCTTAGCGGGAGTGGTGAGCAGTTCTTC